Shown below are 24 T cell receptor beta chains from a single sample sequenced in a study of blood T cell repertoires in COVID-19. Sequencing used immunoSEQ multiplex PCR; TCRdb keeps in-frame clones, though not all of them. Of hundreds of thousands of clones detected, 70% to 90% appear once; the ten largest clones hold around 6.5%. The sample taken for sequencing was peripheral blood. The receptor source for this set is a woman aged 25-40 years with COVID-19, enrolled during active disease.

The V call is TRBV6-5, the J call TRBJ1-2; 7 nucleotides agree with TRBD1. The germline V gene encodes CDR1 MNHEY and CDR2 SVGAGI. With 6 bases clipped from V and 13 bases from J, the junction kept 20 bases outside the gene matches. CDR3 length: 15 residues. In DNA, the CDR3 is TGTGCCAGCAGCCCAACCCGGACCCGACAGGGTGGAAGCACCTTC. The encoded protein is CASSPTRTRQGGSTF.

The V and J genes are TRBV19 and TRBJ2-2; 8 bases map to TRBD2. The CDR3 is 15 amino acids. The germline gives CDR1 LNHDA, CDR2 SQIVND (reference sequence). V lost 7 bases to trimming and J lost 11 bases; unmatched junction nucleotides: 15. In DNA form, the CDR3 reads TGTGCCAGTACCTCAGAGCCGGGAGGGTTTCGCGAGCTGTTTTTT. This codes for CASTSEPGGFRELFF.

The genes are TRBV19 and TRBJ2-1; 9 bases are shared with TRBD1. The V gene end was trimmed by 2 bases and the J gene end by 13 bases; junction bases not matched to a gene: 12. Germline loops: CDR1 LNHDA, CDR2 SQIVND (reference sequence). CDR3 size: 15 residues. In DNA, the CDR3 is TGTGCCAGTAGTATAATGACAGGGGGGCCCGGGGGACAGTTCTTC. Its protein is CASSIMTGGPGGQFF.

This clone appeared once. V gene TRBV20-1 combines with J gene TRBJ2-5; D gene unclear. CDR1 is DFQATT and CDR2 is SNEGSKA in the germline V gene (reference sequence). V dropped 6 bases and J dropped 5 bases, with 4 bases sitting between them. The CDR3 is 9 amino acids. Here the CDR3 reads CSAGETQYF. CDR3 bases: TGCAGTGCCGGGGAGACCCAGTACTTC.

About this clone itself: Other nucleotide sequences in the sample specify the same CDR3. The chain uses TRBV14 and TRBJ1-2; D gene unclear. With 1 base removed from V and 2 bases from J, the gap between germline ends came to 5 bases. The CDR3 consists of 13 residues. Per germline, CDR1 SGHDN and CDR2 FVKESK. The CDR3 DNA reads as TGTGCCAGCAGCCAAGGGCAGAACTATGGCTACACCTTC. It encodes CASSQGQNYGYTF. The variable domain in full, completed from reference TRBV14 and TRBJ1-2, reads EAGVTQFPSHSVIEKGQTVTLRCDPISGHDNLYWYRRVMGKEIKFLLHFVKESKQDESGMPNNRFLAERTGGTYSTLKVQPAELEDSGVYFCASSQGQNYGYTFGSGTRLTVV.

This clone came up many times. The identical CDR3 is also encoded by other nucleotide sequences in the sample. V gene TRBV27 combines with J gene TRBJ1-2; perhaps TRBD1 as D (5 bases). The V gene lost 0 bases and the J gene lost 4 bases, with 9 bases spanning the gap. Germline V gene lookup returns CDR1 MNHEY and CDR2 SMNVEV (reference sequence). This CDR3 is built from 14 residues. For the CDR3, the DNA is TGTGCCAGCAGTTTATCGGGTCAGGGCTATGGCTACACCTTC. It specifies CASSLSGQGYGYTF.

This clone was found once. The V call is TRBV6-6, the J call TRBJ1-5; D is unresolved. CDR1 MNHNY and CDR2 SVGAGI come from the germline V gene (reference sequence). V lost 2 bases and J lost 7, with 12 bases in between. The CDR3 has 14 amino acids. The CDR3 region is CASSYGRESQPQHF. The CDR3 DNA follows: TGTGCCAGCAGTTACGGAAGGGAGTCCCAGCCCCAGCATTTT.

This clone occurred many times. The rearrangement links TRBV10-3 to TRBJ2-7, with 10 bases lining up with TRBD1. CDR1 is ENHRY, CDR2 SYGVKD, per germline. This CDR3 spans 13 amino acids. V was pared by 10 bases and J by 0 bases, with 3 bases of the junction left unmatched. CDR3 protein: CATWDRGSYEQYF. The CDR3 coding sequence is TGTGCCACCTGGGACAGGGGCTCCTACGAGCAGTACTTC.

Only one count was recorded for this clone. The CDR3 DNA reads as TGTGCCAGCAGGCTTAGCGGGAGGGCCATAGATACGCAGTATTTT. This sequence encodes CASRLSGRAIDTQYF. The chain links TRBV28 to TRBJ2-3, with 11 bases fitting TRBD2. CDR1 is MDHEN, CDR2 SYDVKM, per germline. The junction had 7 bases not matched to a gene; V was cut back by 6 bases and J by 5 bases. The length of the CDR3 is 15 residues. Together with reference TRBV28 and TRBJ2-3, the CDR3 gives the full variable domain: DVKVTQSSRYLVKRTGEKVFLECVQDMDHENMFWYRQDPGLGLRLIYFSYDVKMKEKGDIPEGYSVSREKKERFSLILESASTNQTSMYLCASRLSGRAIDTQYFGPGTRLTVL.

The table lists this clone with a count of one. The CDR3 reads CASSVGVANTGELFF. Here the CDR3 DNA reads TGCGCCAGCAGCGTAGGAGTGGCAAACACCGGGGAGCTGTTTTTT. This chain connects TRBV4-3 to TRBJ2-2; D not certain. The germline V and J ends were trimmed by 5 bases and 2 bases, with 12 bases remaining between them. Germline-derived CDR1 and CDR2 are LGHNA and YSLEER. This CDR3 is built from 15 residues.

The genes are TRBV4-3 and TRBJ1-2; tentatively, D is TRBD1 (6 bases). V shed 2 bases and J shed 4 bases, with 20 bases lying between them. The CDR3 is made up of 17 amino acids. Per the germline V gene, CDR1 is LGHNA and CDR2 is YSLEER. The CDR3 loop reads CASSQYSSGVEGYGYTF. The CDR3 coding sequence is TGCGCCAGCAGCCAATACAGCTCAGGGGTTGAAGGCTATGGCTACACCTTC.

The J gene is TRBJ1-5, the V gene TRBV30; D unresolved. V lost 3 bases and J lost 9, with 21 bases in between. Germline V gene lookup returns CDR1 GTSNPN and CDR2 SVGIG (reference sequence). The CDR3 has 15 residues. The DNA of the CDR3 is TGTGCCTGGAGCCTCCCCCCCGGCAATAGCGGGCCCCAGCATTTT. Translating it yields CAWSLPPGNSGPQHF.

The V call is TRBV5-8, the J call TRBJ1-2; no firm D call. CDR3 length: 14 amino acids. Trimming stripped 6 bases from V and 2 bases from J, with 14 bases between. CDR1 and CDR2 from the germline V gene are SGHTS and YDEGEE. CDR3 coding DNA: TGTGCCAGCACGCCCACCGCGGCCAACTATGGCTACACCTTC. This sequence encodes CASTPTAANYGYTF.

The chain couples TRBV7-8 to TRBJ2-2; TRBD2 might be the D (5 bases). The CDR3 contains 16 residues. Germline-derived CDR1 and CDR2 are SGHVS and FQNEAQ. V was pared by 1 base and J by 3 bases, with 12 bases between. This CDR3 reads CASSLVRGTYTGELFF. The CDR3 nucleotides read TGTGCCAGCAGCTTAGTCCGGGGTACCTACACCGGGGAGCTGTTTTTT.

The genes are TRBV29-1 and TRBJ1-1, with TRBD1 as a possible D gene (5 bases). Trimming shortened V by 3 bases and J by 3 bases, and 8 bases separated the two germline ends. The CDR3 contains 12 residues. Germline lookup yields CDR1 SQVTM and CDR2 ANQGSEA. DNA for the CDR3: TGCAGCGTTGAGGGGCTTTACACTGAAGCTTTCTTT. Residues: CSVEGLYTEAFF. The whole variable domain, filled in from reference TRBV29-1 and TRBJ1-1, reads SAVISQKPSRDICQRGTSLTIQCQVDSQVTMMFWYRQQPGQSLTLIATANQGSEATYESGFVIDKFPISRPNLTFSTLTVSNMSPEDSSIYLCSVEGLYTEAFFGQGTRLTVV.

The rearrangement links TRBV28 to TRBJ2-5; D possibly corresponds to TRBD1 (5 bases). V lost 10 bases and J 1 base, leaving 13 bases between the germline ends. Germline CDR1 is MDHEN and CDR2 is SYDVKM. CDR3 length: 13 amino acids. The CDR3 loop reads CATSDSPQETQYF. The CDR3 DNA follows: TGTGCCACCTCAGACAGTCCCCAAGAGACCCAGTACTTC.

This clone came up once. In the same sample, other DNA sequences code for this CDR3. Here the CDR3 DNA reads TGTGCCACCAGCAGAGATCGGGGCTACGAGCAGTACTTC. Protein sequence: CATSRDRGYEQYF. V is TRBV15 and J is TRBJ2-7; D might be TRBD2 (5 bases). CDR1 is LNHNV, CDR2 YYDKDF, per germline (reference sequence). This CDR3 has 13 amino acids. V lost 0 bases and J 3 bases, leaving 6 bases between the germline ends.

This clone was found once. This rearrangement joins TRBV10-1 to TRBJ2-2; perhaps TRBD2 as D (6 bases). V lost 8 bases and J 6 bases, leaving 16 bases between the germline ends. In germline, CDR1 is WNHNN, CDR2 SYGVQD (reference sequence). The CDR3 has 14 residues. CDR3 coding DNA: TGCGCCAGCCGACTAGGTCGAGTTGCCGGGGAGCTGTTTTTT. Protein sequence: CASRLGRVAGELFF.

The rearrangement joins TRBV7-9 to TRBJ2-1; 11 positions match TRBD2. The CDR3 extends over 16 amino acids. J was trimmed by 2 bases and V by 5 bases; bases with no gene match: 5. Germline loops: CDR1 SEHNR, CDR2 FQNEAQ (reference sequence). CDR3 loop: CASSASGRPTYNEQFF. The CDR3 DNA follows: TGTGCCAGCAGCGCTAGCGGGAGGCCAACCTACAATGAGCAGTTCTTC.

The rearrangement joins TRBV19 to TRBJ1-1; D is unclear. The CDR3 spans 11 residues. Germline CDR1 is LNHDA and CDR2 is SQIVND (reference sequence). V dropped 5 bases and J dropped 3 bases, with 4 bases sitting between them. The CDR3 DNA follows: TGTGCCAGTAGTCCCGACACTGAAGCTTTCTTT. It is translated as CASSPDTEAFF.

This rearrangement joins TRBV6-5 to TRBJ2-7; D is possibly TRBD2 (7 bases). V dropped 6 bases and J dropped 3 bases, with 15 bases sitting between them. CDR1 is MNHEY and CDR2 is SVGAGI in the germline V gene. CDR3 size: 14 residues. The DNA of the CDR3 is TGTGCCAGCAGCGGCGGGGGCGCGGGCTACGAGCAGTACTTC. Residues: CASSGGGAGYEQYF.

Here the CDR3 reads CASSPLPRDRDYGYTF. The CDR3 DNA reads TGTGCCAGCTCACCGTTGCCCCGGGACAGAGACTATGGCTACACCTTC. V and J are TRBV18 and TRBJ1-2, with TRBD1 identical over 7 bases. The CDR3 extends over 16 amino acids. The germline V gene encodes CDR1 KGHSH and CDR2 LQKENI. Germline trimming cut 3 bases from V and 3 bases from J; bases unmatched to any gene: 10.

V is TRBV6-5 and J is TRBJ1-1, with D perhaps TRBD1 (6 bases). Germline CDR1 and CDR2: MNHEY and SVGAGI. V lost 6 bases to trimming and J lost 2 bases, with 13 bases between them. The CDR3 is 14 residues long. The CDR3 DNA sequence: TGTGCCAGCAGCAGAACGGGACAAAACACTGAAGCTTTCTTT. Translated, it gives CASSRTGQNTEAFF.

V and J are TRBV6-1 and TRBJ2-3, with 10 bases fitting TRBD2. Germline V lookup: CDR1 MNHNS, CDR2 SASEGT. J was trimmed by 2 bases and V by 0 bases; bases with no gene match: 5. This CDR3 contains 17 residues. The CDR3, as DNA: TGTGCCAGCAGTGAAGCTAAGCGGGGGGGGTACACAGATACGCAGTATTTT. Translated, it gives CASSEAKRGGYTDTQYF.